Shown below are 20 T cell receptor beta chains from a single sample sequenced in a study of regulatory T cells in long-lasting Graves disease. Specified time point: newly diagnosed GD, antithyroid drugs for less than 3 months. The TCR library was prepared using RNA isolated from PBMCs. In building TCR beta libraries, iRepertoire HTBI primers were used together with Arm-PCR of CDR3 regions. TCRdb independently ran MiXCR on the multiplex PCR reads; one entry per CDR3 protein. The repertoire includes about half a million distinct CDR3 sequences, around 12% of them detected once, and 8% to 10% sits in the top ten. Separately, the same data were catalogued under a study of T cells in Graves' hyperthyroidism and ophthalmopathy.

The starting material was peripheral blood mononuclear cells (PBMCs), obtained at new diagnosis, from a patient treated with antithyroid drugs. The receptor source for this set is a woman aged 30 to 39 with Graves disease.

This clonotype was picked up many times. The V call is TRBV9, the J call TRBJ1-5, with D perhaps matching TRBD1 (5 bases). Trimming removed 3 bases at V and 3 bases at J, with 7 bases between. The CDR3 loop spans 13 amino acids. From germline, CDR1 is SGDLS and CDR2 YYNGEE. CDR3 DNA: TGTGCCAGCAGCGCAGGGTTCAATCAGCCCCAGCATTTT. Encoded protein: CASSAGFNQPQHF. Complete variable domain (other parts from reference TRBV9 and TRBJ1-5): DSGVTQTPKHLITATGQRVTLRCSPRSGDLSVYWYQQSLDQGLQFLIQYYNGEERAKGNILERFSAQQFPDLHSELNLSSLELGDSALYFCASSAGFNQPQHFGDGTRLSIL.

For this clonotype: A read error is possible here, since a much larger clone lies one base away. This sequence joins TRBV30 and TRBJ2-5; D gene ambiguous. There are 13 residues in the CDR3. Looked up from germline, CDR1 is GTSNPN and CDR2 is SVGIG (reference sequence). In DNA, the CDR3 is TGTGCCTGGAGTGTGGTGATACAAGAGGCCCAGTACTTC. Residues: CAWSVVIQEAQYF.

This clonotype was found many times. The chain recombines TRBV2 with TRBJ2-1; 9 nucleotides agree with TRBD2. The V and J ends lost 2 bases and 2 bases, in that order; junction bases with no gene match: 7. The germline V gene encodes CDR1 SNHLY and CDR2 FYNNEI. This CDR3 has 17 residues. In DNA form, the CDR3 reads TGTGCCAGCAGTGAAAGGGTACCTAGCGGGACCTACAATGAGCAGTTCTTC. It specifies CASSERVPSGTYNEQFF.

There are many counts of this clonotype. The chain links TRBV27 to TRBJ1-1; tentatively, D is TRBD1 (5 bases). The ends were cut back, 2 bases at V and 5 bases at J, with 15 bases in the middle. This CDR3 is built from 15 residues. Germline CDR1 is MNHEY and CDR2 is SMNVEV (reference sequence). The CDR3 DNA reads TGTGCCAGCAGTTTAACATCCGGGGCCTGGACTGAAGCTTTCTTT. Amino acids: CASSLTSGAWTEAFF.

This clonotype was counted many times. V gene TRBV11-2 combines with J gene TRBJ2-5; no clear D gene. Trimming cost V 0 bases and J 0 bases, with 11 bases left between them. CDR1 and CDR2 (germline): SGHAT, FQNNGV. This CDR3 has 16 amino acids. CDR3 in amino acids: CASSLDPMSYQETQYF. In DNA, the CDR3 is TGTGCCAGCAGCTTAGATCCGATGAGCTACCAAGAGACCCAGTACTTC.

With regard to this clonotype: Possible read error: a much larger clone is one base away. This sequence joins TRBV24-1 and TRBJ2-1; D uncertain. The V end lost 3 bases, the J end lost 8 bases, and 10 bases lay between the germline ends. Germline V lookup: CDR1 KGHDR, CDR2 SFDVKD. CDR3 size: 13 residues. CDR3 in amino acids: CATSDPNSYEQFF. CDR3 sequence (DNA): TGTGCCACCAGTGATCCTAACAGTTATGAGCAGTTCTTC.

This clonotype was seen ten or more times. The chain links TRBV20-1 to TRBJ1-1, with TRBD1 identical over 7 bases. Germline V gene lookup returns CDR1 DFQATT and CDR2 SNEGSKA (reference sequence). This CDR3 is built from 14 residues. V lost 5 bases to trimming and J lost 5 bases; unmatched junction nucleotides: 11. This CDR3 is CSAGAGGWGTEAFF. The CDR3 nucleotides are TGCAGTGCTGGGGCAGGGGGGTGGGGAACTGAAGCTTTCTTT.

The sample holds many counts of this clonotype. The chain carries TRBV7-8 and TRBJ2-1; 10 nucleotides align to TRBD2. Germline assignment: CDR1 SGHVS and CDR2 FQNEAQ. V lost 5 bases to trimming and J lost 8 bases; unmatched junction nucleotides: 9. CDR3 length: 15 residues. The CDR3 sequence is CASSGLAGEIHEQFF. The CDR3 bases are TGTGCCAGCAGCGGCCTAGCGGGAGAGATCCATGAGCAGTTCTTC.

This clonotype came up many times. This chain joins TRBV6-2 or TRBV6-3 and TRBJ1-2; D perhaps matches TRBD1 (5 bases). The CDR3 sequence is 15 residues long. Germline V gene data show CDR1 as MNHEY and CDR2 as SVGEGT. V was shortened by 0 bases and J by 0 bases, with 8 bases between the two germline ends. The CDR3 DNA reads as TGTGCCAGCAGTTACTCGGGGCGAGCTAACTATGGCTACACCTTC. It codes for CASSYSGRANYGYTF.

This clonotype has a count of ten or more. Here the CDR3 DNA reads TGTGCCAGCAGTACTCGAATAGCGGGAGCCATCTCCGGGGAGCTGTTTTTT. Residues: CASSTRIAGAISGELFF. The chain recombines TRBV6-2 or TRBV6-3 with TRBJ2-2; TRBD2 matches at 9 bases. The germline CDR1 and CDR2 sequences are MNHEY and SVGEGT. The CDR3 is 17 amino acids. Trimming took 5 bases from V and 6 from J; bases not matched to a gene: 13.

The table lists this clonotype with many counts. The J gene is TRBJ1-1, the V gene TRBV7-9, with a tentative D call TRBD1 (5 bases). The ends were cut back, 6 bases at V and 1 base at J, with 12 bases in the middle. The CDR3 runs to 14 residues. Germline V gene data show CDR1 as SEHNR and CDR2 as FQNEAQ (reference sequence). CDR3 nucleotides: TGTGCCAGCAGGTCATCCGGGGGGAACACTGAAGCTTTCTTT. This gives the protein CASRSSGGNTEAFF.

This clonotype was counted many times. The chain recombines TRBV11-2 with TRBJ2-1; D ambiguous. Germline V gene lookup returns CDR1 SGHAT and CDR2 FQNNGV. V was pared by 6 bases and J by 8 bases, with 11 bases between. The CDR3 runs to 12 residues. This CDR3 reads CASSIGTHEQFF. In DNA form, the CDR3 reads TGTGCCAGCAGTATAGGAACCCATGAGCAGTTCTTC.

This clonotype occurred a few times. The V call is TRBV19, the J call TRBJ1-6; no reliable D call. Germline V CDR1 and CDR2: LNHDA, SQIVND (reference sequence). The V and J ends lost 7 bases and 7 bases respectively, with 20 bases between them. This CDR3 is built from 16 residues. Here the CDR3 DNA reads TGTGCCAGTAAAGTCGGCGGGGAAGGGTACAATTCACCCCTCCACTTT. Protein: CASKVGGEGYNSPLHF. The whole variable domain, remainder taken from reference TRBV19 and TRBJ1-6, is DGGITQSPKYLFRKEGQNVTLSCEQNLNHDAMYWYRQDPGQGLRLIYYSQIVNDFQKGDIAEGYSVSREKKESFPLTVTSAQKNPTAFYLCASKVGGEGYNSPLHFGNGTRLTVT.

This clonotype was observed at least ten times. This chain joins TRBV12-3 or TRBV12-4 and TRBJ2-5, with TRBD2 matching over 11 bases. V lost 8 bases to trimming and J lost 5 bases; unmatched junction nucleotides: 13. This CDR3 contains 16 residues. The CDR3 protein is CASCLGTSGGGETQYF. The CDR3 DNA follows: TGTGCCAGCTGCCTGGGGACTAGCGGAGGTGGGGAGACCCAGTACTTC.

This clonotype appeared many times. The rearrangement links TRBV30 to TRBJ2-1; maybe TRBD1 (6 bases). V was trimmed by 5 bases and J by 7 bases, leaving 21 bases between them. Germline V gene sequence: CDR1 GTSNPN, CDR2 SVGIG (reference sequence). CDR3 length equals 15 residues. The CDR3 DNA reads TGTGCCTGGTCCCGTGAGACAGGAGGAACAAATGAGCAGTTCTTC. Protein sequence: CAWSRETGGTNEQFF.

For this clonotype: This may be a read error, as it is one base from a much larger clone. The genes are TRBV12-3 or TRBV12-4 and TRBJ1-5; tentative D call: TRBD1 (6 bases). The CDR3 covers 14 residues. CDR3 DNA sequence: TGTACCAGCAGTTTTGTAGGGGGGAATCAGCCCCAGCATTTT. It codes for CTSSFVGGNQPQHF.

This clonotype came up many times. The chain is built from TRBV25-1 and TRBJ1-1; D may be TRBD1 (5 bases). Germline CDR1 is MGHDK and CDR2 is SYGVNS. CDR3 length: 13 amino acids. V lost 7 bases and J lost 1, with 10 bases in between. The CDR3 DNA sequence: TGTGCCAGCACGCCTACAGGGAACACTGAAGCTTTCTTT. This gives the protein CASTPTGNTEAFF.

This clonotype has only a few counts. The gene calls are TRBV6-1 and TRBJ2-3; D perhaps matches TRBD1 (6 bases). The V and J ends lost 0 bases and 0 bases respectively, with 13 bases between them. The length of the CDR3 is 17 residues. Germline V CDR1 and CDR2: MNHNS, SASEGT. CDR3 amino acids: CASSEAHRTASTDTQYF. The DNA of the CDR3 is TGTGCCAGCAGTGAAGCGCATCGGACAGCAAGCACAGATACGCAGTATTTT.

This clonotype has ten or more counts. This chain connects TRBV28 to TRBJ1-2; 11 nucleotides agree with TRBD1. This CDR3 spans 14 amino acids. Germline assignment: CDR1 MDHEN and CDR2 SYDVKM. Trimming at V came to 6 bases and at J to 7 bases, leaving 7 bases not matched to a gene. CDR3 residues: CASRPRDRGGGYTF. CDR3 bases: TGTGCCAGCAGACCCCGGGACAGGGGGGGTGGCTACACCTTC.

Many counts were recorded for this clonotype. The chain uses TRBV29-1 and TRBJ1-1; no clear D. V was pared by 3 bases and J by 1 base, with 9 bases between. This CDR3 contains 13 residues. The germline CDR1 and CDR2 sequences are SQVTM and ANQGSEA. This chain's CDR3 is CSVETSRNTEAFF. The CDR3, as DNA: TGCAGCGTTGAGACCAGCCGGAACACTGAAGCTTTCTTT.